This entry features one T cell receptor (beta chain) sequence. This sample was taken from a study of radiotherapy plus CTLA-4 blockade in lung cancer. Per the germline V gene, CDR1 is LGHNA and CDR2 is YNFKEQ. The CDR3 length is 12 residues. Trimming took 0 bases from V and 4 from J, leaving 3 bases between them. Assay used: immunoSEQ multiplex PCR; TCRdb lists only in-frame clones, some missing. The sample has some 90,000 clones, around 83% seen once. Each patient with chemo-refractory metastatic non-small-cell lung cancer was treated with focal radiation plus CTLA-4 blockade using ipilimumab. V usage is TRBV4-2 and J usage is TRBJ1-2; D remains unclear. Sequencing was performed on peripheral blood, taken from a patient treated with radiotherapy plus ipilimumab. The source is a human donor with non-small cell lung cancer who had stable disease on radiotherapy plus ipilimumab. CDR3 amino acids: CASSQDGYGYTF. The DNA for the CDR3 is TGTGCCAGCAGCCAAGACGGCTATGGCTACACCTTC.